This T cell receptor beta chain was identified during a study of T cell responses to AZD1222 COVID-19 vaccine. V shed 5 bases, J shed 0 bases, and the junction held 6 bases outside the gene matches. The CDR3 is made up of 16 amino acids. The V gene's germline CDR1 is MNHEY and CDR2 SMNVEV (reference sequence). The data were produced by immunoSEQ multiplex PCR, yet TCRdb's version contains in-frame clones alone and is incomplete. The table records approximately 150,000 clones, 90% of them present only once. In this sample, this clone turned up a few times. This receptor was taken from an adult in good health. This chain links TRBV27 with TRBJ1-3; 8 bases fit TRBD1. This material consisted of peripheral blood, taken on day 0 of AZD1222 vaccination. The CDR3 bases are TGTGCCAGCAGTCTAGGACAGGGAAGCTCTGGAAACACCATATATTTT. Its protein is CASSLGQGSSGNTIYF.